This T cell receptor (beta chain) was observed in a study of shared clonotypes between healthy human individuals. Points from the study as a whole: As a rule, naive subsets had a larger estimated richness than memory subsets. Unshared clonotypes carried lower generation probabilities than those common to all four donors.

An approximately 220 ng quantity of DNA, 32,000 or so T cell genomes, went into the sorted-subset replicate PCRs. Produced via immunoSEQ multiplex PCR; TCRdb's table is partial and in-frame only. Found here are 2.3 million or so clones, 80% to 95% of them singletons; the top ten hold approximately 0.4%. Turning to this clone: The antigen remains unidentified.

The sequence was obtained from a man between 18 and 35 years old in good health. Some clones in this sample may be carry-over from other donors' samples. Material: naive CD4+ T cells from PBMCs. Subset: CD45RA+ positively selected.

Here the CDR3 reads CASSVQREFLETQYF. The CDR3 nucleotides are TGTGCCAGCAGTGTACAGCGGGAGTTTTTAGAGACCCAGTACTTC. V and J are TRBV2 and TRBJ2-5; 8 nucleotides match TRBD2. The CDR3 spans 15 residues. V trimming: 4 bases; J trimming: 4 bases; junction bases outside the gene matches: 8. The germline V gene has CDR1 SNHLY and CDR2 FYNNEI.